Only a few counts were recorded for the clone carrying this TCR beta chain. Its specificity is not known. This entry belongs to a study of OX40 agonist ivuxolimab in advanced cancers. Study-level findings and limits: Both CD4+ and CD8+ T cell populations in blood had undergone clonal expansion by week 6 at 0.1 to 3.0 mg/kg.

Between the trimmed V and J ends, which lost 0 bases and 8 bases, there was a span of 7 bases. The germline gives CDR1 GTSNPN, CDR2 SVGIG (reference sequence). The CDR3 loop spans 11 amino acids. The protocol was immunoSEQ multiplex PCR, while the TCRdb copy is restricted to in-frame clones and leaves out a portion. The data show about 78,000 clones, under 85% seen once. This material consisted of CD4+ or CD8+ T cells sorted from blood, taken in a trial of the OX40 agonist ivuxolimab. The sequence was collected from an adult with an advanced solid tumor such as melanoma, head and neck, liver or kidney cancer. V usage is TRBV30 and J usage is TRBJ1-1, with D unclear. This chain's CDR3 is CAWSVSGEAFF. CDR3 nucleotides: TGTGCCTGGAGTGTCTCGGGGGAAGCTTTCTTT.